This T cell receptor beta chain was sequenced for a study of OX40 agonist ivuxolimab in advanced cancers. TCRdb's table, derived via immunoSEQ multiplex PCR, lists solely in-frame clones and lacks some. Of tens of thousands of clones in the sample, 84% were seen once. The germline CDR1 and CDR2 sequences are KGHSH and LQKENI. Trimming stripped 3 bases from V and 3 bases from J, with 23 bases between. The length of the CDR3 is 18 residues. The sample consisted of CD4+ or CD8+ T cells sorted from blood, taken in a trial of the OX40 agonist ivuxolimab. The V call is TRBV18, the J call TRBJ1-1; D might be TRBD1 (5 bases). This sequence was found in an adult with an advanced solid tumor such as melanoma, head and neck, liver or kidney cancer. The CDR3 DNA sequence: TGTGCCAGCTCACCTGGAGGGTTCGTGCGGGACGGGGACACTGAAGCTTTCTTT. It encodes CASSPGGFVRDGDTEAFF.